This T cell receptor (beta chain) was recorded in a study of blood T cell repertoires in COVID-19. Study at large: Both acute and convalescent COVID-19 samples were obtained from the United States, Italy and Spain. Sources were T cells, B-cell-depleted T cells, or PBMCs; the material itself was cDNA or gDNA.

Participant reports of clinical history set cohort assignment. The length of the CDR3 is 12 residues. Germline V gene data show CDR1 as LNHNV and CDR2 as YYDKDF (reference sequence). J lost 3 bases, V lost 11 bases, and 7 bases had no gene match. Per the original data handling: Nucleated cell counts were estimated from reference gene primer amplification. The data were produced by immunoSEQ multiplex PCR, yet TCRdb's version contains in-frame clones alone and is incomplete. The DNA gave D and trimming, while V, J and clone size come from that table. The table lists about 190,000 clones, around 80% of them singletons.

The clonotype comes from a woman between 45 and 65 years old who had recovered from COVID-19. The V gene is TRBV15, the J gene TRBJ2-7, with 7 bases that match TRBD2. Sequences were obtained from PBMCs or T cells enriched from blood (not recorded which). CDR3 DNA sequence: TGTGCCTCTGGACTAGGATTCTACGAGCAGTACTTC. Its translation: CASGLGFYEQYF.